The 16 T cell receptor beta chains given below trace back to one sample, sequenced in a study of T cell repertoires in ileal Crohn's disease. Using immunoSEQ multiplex PCR, the repertoire was profiled, and TCRdb retains in-frame clones only, with some absent. The sample consists of roughly 15,000 clones, 60% to 80% of them appearing once. The sequencing sample was made of ileal tissue. The source is an adult with Crohn's disease.

This sequence joins TRBV5-4 and TRBJ2-6, with 7 nucleotides matching TRBD1. CDR1 and CDR2 (germline): SGHNT, YYREEE (reference sequence). This CDR3 has 16 residues. V was pared by 1 base and J by 2 bases, with 3 bases of the junction left unmatched. This chain's CDR3 is CASSLKTGTGANVLTF. DNA for the CDR3: TGTGCCAGCAGCTTGAAGACAGGGACTGGGGCCAACGTCCTGACTTTC.

This sequence joins TRBV6-1 and TRBJ2-5, with D uncertain. The V and J ends lost 8 bases and 2 bases respectively, with 9 bases between them. Germline loops: CDR1 MNHNS, CDR2 SASEGT. CDR3 length equals 12 residues. The CDR3 loop is CASANFQETQYF. The DNA of the CDR3 is TGTGCCAGCGCGAACTTTCAAGAGACCCAGTACTTC.

This chain connects TRBV13 to TRBJ2-5, with 14 nucleotides matching TRBD2. The junction had 0 bases not matched to a gene; V was cut back by 8 bases and J by 4 bases. The germline V gene has CDR1 PRHDT and CDR2 FYEKMQ (reference sequence). The CDR3 covers 13 residues. The CDR3, as DNA: TGTGCCAGCGGACTAGCGGGAGGAGAGACCCAGTACTTC. It is translated as CASGLAGGETQYF.

V gene TRBV2 combines with J gene TRBJ2-1, with unresolved D. CDR3 length: 15 amino acids. Germline CDR1 SNHLY, CDR2 FYNNEI. V lost 2 bases and J 0 bases, leaving 8 bases between the germline ends. The CDR3 sequence is CASSESTLSYNEQFF. The CDR3 DNA reads TGTGCCAGCAGTGAATCGACTCTCTCCTACAATGAGCAGTTCTTC.

The genes are TRBV4-2 and TRBJ1-2, with 10 bases matching TRBD1. From germline, CDR1 is LGHNA and CDR2 YNFKEQ. V was clipped by 0 bases and J by 8 bases; unmatched bases: 3. This CDR3 has 14 residues. CDR3 DNA: TGTGCCAGCAGCCAAGAGAGGACAGGGGGAGGCTACACCTTC. It specifies CASSQERTGGGYTF.

The V and J genes are TRBV10-2 and TRBJ1-1; D unclear. The CDR3 contains 11 residues. The germline gives CDR1 WSHSY, CDR2 SAAADI. V was pared by 9 bases and J by 2 bases, with 7 bases between. CDR3 region: CASGENTEAFF. For the CDR3, the DNA is TGCGCCAGTGGAGAAAACACTGAAGCTTTCTTT.

This clone was detected only a few times. The chain joins TRBV5-4 to TRBJ2-1, with 14 bases lining up with TRBD2. The CDR3 is 18 residues long. Unmatched junction bases numbered 12, after V lost 4 bases and J lost 6 bases. CDR1 is SGHNT and CDR2 is YYREEE in the germline V gene (reference sequence). The CDR3 reads CASSAGPTSGGALNEQFF. CDR3 in DNA: TGTGCCAGCAGCGCCGGGCCGACTAGCGGGGGGGCCCTCAATGAGCAGTTCTTC. The whole variable domain, remainder taken from reference TRBV5-4 and TRBJ2-1, is ETGVTQSPTHLIKTRGQQVTLRCSSQSGHNTVSWYQQALGQGPQFIFQYYREEENGRGNFPPRFSGLQFPNYSSELNVNALELDDSALYLCASSAGPTSGGALNEQFFGPGTRLTVL.

This clone appeared a few times. The rearrangement joins TRBV11-2 to TRBJ2-7; 9 positions match TRBD2. CDR1 and CDR2 from the germline V gene are SGHAT and FQNNGV. This CDR3 region has 14 residues. V dropped 3 bases and J dropped 0; count of bases not matched to a gene: 0. Written as DNA, the CDR3 is TGTGCCAGCAGCTTGCGGGGGGGCTCCTACGAGCAGTACTTC. It encodes CASSLRGGSYEQYF.

The rearrangement uses TRBV2 and TRBJ1-5, with 10 bases identical to TRBD1. The germline V gene encodes CDR1 SNHLY and CDR2 FYNNEI. The CDR3 is 15 residues long. Germline trimming cut 6 bases from V and 0 bases from J; bases unmatched to any gene: 2. In DNA form, the CDR3 reads TGTGCCAGCAGCAGGGACAGGGGTAGCAATCAGCCCCAGCATTTT. It yields the protein CASSRDRGSNQPQHF.

This sequence joins TRBV5-6 and TRBJ2-3, with TRBD2 identical over 11 bases. The CDR3 runs to 15 residues. The germline V gene encodes CDR1 SGHDT and CDR2 YYEEEE. Trimming took 7 bases from V and 6 from J; bases not matched to a gene: 10. The CDR3 DNA reads as TGTGCCAGCTTAACACTAGCGGGAGCGTCGGATACGCAGTATTTT. Its protein product is CASLTLAGASDTQYF. Looking up the rest from reference TRBV5-6 and TRBJ2-3 gives the full variable domain: DAGVTQSPTHLIKTRGQQVTLRCSPKSGHDTVSWYQQALGQGPQFIFQYYEEEERQRGNFPDRFSGHQFPNYSSELNVNALLLGDSALYLCASLTLAGASDTQYFGPGTRLTVL.

The chain is built from TRBV2 and TRBJ2-7, with TRBD1 matching 7 bases. The junction had 8 bases not matched to a gene; V was cut back by 6 bases and J by 3 bases. The length of the CDR3 is 14 residues. CDR1 is SNHLY, CDR2 FYNNEI, per germline. The CDR3 bases are TGTGCCAGCAGGGACACCGGGACAGTCTACGAGCAGTACTTC. It specifies CASRDTGTVYEQYF.

The gene calls are TRBV4-1 and TRBJ2-7; 8 bases align to TRBD1. Germline V gene lookup returns CDR1 MGHRA and CDR2 YSYEKL. Losses at the gene ends were 1 base for V and 7 bases for J; bases not matched to a gene: 6. The CDR3 is 14 residues long. This chain's CDR3 is CASSQGAGGKEQYF. CDR3 in DNA: TGCGCCAGCAGCCAAGGTGCAGGGGGCAAAGAGCAGTACTTC.

J is TRBJ2-2 and V is TRBV2; 10 nucleotides line up with TRBD2. The V gene end was trimmed by 7 bases and the J gene end by 10 bases; junction bases not matched to a gene: 9. CDR3 size: 14 residues. Germline loops: CDR1 SNHLY, CDR2 FYNNEI. The CDR3 bases are TGTGCCAGCACCTATAGGCTAGCGGGGGCGGAGCTGTTTTTT. This codes for CASTYRLAGAELFF.

The chain carries TRBV4-3 and TRBJ1-4; 7 nucleotides agree with TRBD1. Germline V lookup: CDR1 LGHNA, CDR2 YSLEER. The CDR3 is 16 amino acids. Trimming cost V 0 bases and J 3 bases; bases outside gene matches: 4. The chain's CDR3 is CASSQEVQGANEKLFF. In DNA form, the CDR3 reads TGCGCCAGCAGCCAAGAAGTCCAGGGGGCTAATGAAAAACTGTTTTTT.

V gene TRBV7-9 combines with J gene TRBJ2-6; the match to TRBD2 covers 7 bases. The CDR3 is made up of 16 amino acids. The junction had 1 base not matched to a gene; V was cut back by 0 bases and J by 2 bases. In germline, CDR1 is SEHNR, CDR2 FQNEAQ (reference sequence). In DNA form, the CDR3 reads TGTGCCAGCAGCTTAGCGGCGGGGGCTGGGGCCAACGTCCTGACTTTC. It encodes CASSLAAGAGANVLTF.

The V and J genes are TRBV7-2 and TRBJ1-5, with TRBD1 as a possible D gene (5 bases). The CDR3 loop spans 16 amino acids. In germline, CDR1 is SGHTA, CDR2 FQGNSA. V lost 1 base and J 5 bases, leaving 15 bases between the germline ends. In DNA form, the CDR3 reads TGTGCCAGCAGCTTAGAATCTGCAGGGAGGCATCAGCCCCAGCATTTT. This translates into CASSLESAGRHQPQHF.